A single sample gave rise to the 22 T cell receptor beta chains below, sequenced in a study of blood T cell repertoires in COVID-19. The repertoire was sequenced with immunoSEQ multiplex PCR; TCRdb's copy has only in-frame clones and lacks some. The repertoire holds tens of thousands of clones, with about 82% as singletons. Sequencing input: peripheral blood. These receptors were taken from a man aged 50-59 years with acute or convalescent COVID-19.

The rearrangement links TRBV27 to TRBJ2-1, with a possible D match to TRBD1 (5 bases). V lost 5 bases and J 3 bases, leaving 8 bases between the germline ends. This CDR3 has 13 amino acids. CDR1 is MNHEY and CDR2 is SMNVEV in the germline V gene (reference sequence). CDR3 DNA: TGTGCCAGCAGTGCGACAGTCTACAATGAGCAGTTCTTC. It translates to CASSATVYNEQFF.

The CDR3 DNA follows: TGTGCCAGCAGCCAGACGACATTATCGGAGACCCAGTACTTC. Protein: CASSQTTLSETQYF. V is TRBV7-9 and J is TRBJ2-5; D remains unclear. The germline V and J ends were trimmed by 5 bases and 5 bases, with 15 bases remaining between them. The germline V gene has CDR1 SEHNR and CDR2 FQNEAQ (reference sequence). There are 14 residues in the CDR3.

The genes are TRBV9 and TRBJ2-2; 7 bases are shared with TRBD1. CDR3 size: 15 residues. Germline values: CDR1 SGDLS, CDR2 YYNGEE. Germline trimming cut 3 bases from V and 0 bases from J; bases unmatched to any gene: 2. CDR3 in DNA: TGTGCCAGCAGCGCCACAGGGGCGAACACCGGGGAGCTGTTTTTT. Encoded protein: CASSATGANTGELFF.

This sequence joins TRBV12-5 and TRBJ2-1; 8 bases map to TRBD1. The CDR3 has 14 residues. Trimming at V came to 7 bases and at J to 4 bases, leaving 6 bases not matched to a gene. Germline assignment: CDR1 LGHNT and CDR2 FRNRAP. In DNA form, the CDR3 reads TGTGCTAGTGTCCCGGGACAGGCTTACAATGAGCAGTTCTTC. This codes for CASVPGQAYNEQFF. Supplemented by reference TRBV12-5 and TRBJ2-1, the full variable domain reads DARVTQTPRHKVTEMGQEVTMRCQPILGHNTVFWYRQTMMQGLELLAYFRNRAPLDDSGMPKDRFSAEMPDATLATLKIQPSEPRDSAVYFCASVPGQAYNEQFFGPGTRLTVL.

The rearrangement joins TRBV14 to TRBJ2-1; perhaps TRBD1 as D (7 bases). Looked up from germline, CDR1 is SGHDN and CDR2 is FVKESK. V lost 4 bases and J lost 14, with 18 bases in between. This CDR3 contains 13 residues. The CDR3 coding sequence is TGTGCCAGCAGCCCCTTTCGGGGGCAGGGGGAGTTCTTC. Translated, it gives CASSPFRGQGEFF.

The genes are TRBV20-1 and TRBJ2-2; 7 bases line up with TRBD1. Germline CDR1 reads DFQATT; CDR2 reads SNEGSKA (reference sequence). The CDR3 consists of 16 residues. The V gene end was trimmed by 3 bases and the J gene end by 3 bases; junction bases not matched to a gene: 10. The chain's CDR3 is CSASREQGLYTGELFF. As DNA, the CDR3 is TGCAGTGCTAGTAGGGAACAGGGGTTGTACACCGGGGAGCTGTTTTTT.

V gene TRBV10-3 combines with J gene TRBJ1-6; D remains ambiguous. V was cut by 0 bases and J by 4 bases, with 7 bases left in between. CDR1 and CDR2 (germline): ENHRY, SYGVKD. This CDR3 region has 15 residues. The CDR3, as DNA: TGTGCCATCAGTGAGTCGACTGATTATAATTCACCCCTCCACTTT. Amino acids: CAISESTDYNSPLHF.

The rearrangement uses TRBV11-2 and TRBJ2-4; the D is unclear. This CDR3 is built from 15 residues. Trimming shortened V by 4 bases and J by 0 bases, and 10 bases separated the two germline ends. CDR1 is SGHAT and CDR2 is FQNNGV in the germline V gene. The CDR3 sequence is CASSSSPGAKNIQYF. CDR3 nucleotide sequence: TGTGCCAGCAGCTCCAGTCCGGGAGCCAAAAACATTCAGTACTTC.

The V call is TRBV5-1, the J call TRBJ2-2, with 10 bases matching TRBD1. The CDR3 has 16 amino acids. The germline V gene encodes CDR1 SGHRS and CDR2 YFSETQ. Unmatched junction bases numbered 10, after V lost 4 bases and J lost 7 bases. CDR3 loop: CASSVRQGAPVGELFF. The CDR3 nucleotides are TGCGCCAGCAGCGTTCGACAGGGGGCGCCGGTCGGGGAGCTGTTTTTT. Drawing the rest from reference TRBV5-1 and TRBJ2-2, the complete variable domain is KAGVTQTPRYLIKTRGQQVTLSCSPISGHRSVSWYQQTPGQGLQFLFEYFSETQRNKGNFPGRFSGRQFSNSRSEMNVSTLELGDSALYLCASSVRQGAPVGELFFGEGSRLTVL.

The CDR3 coding sequence is TGTGCCAGCAGTTCCCCAGACAGGTTGGGGGAGACCCAGTACTTC. Translation: CASSSPDRLGETQYF. The chain combines TRBV27 with TRBJ2-5, with a weak D call TRBD1 (6 bases). Trimming cost V 4 bases and J 5 bases, with 17 bases left between them. The germline V gene encodes CDR1 MNHEY and CDR2 SMNVEV (reference sequence). The CDR3 runs 15 residues.

This chain connects TRBV18 to TRBJ2-4; possibly TRBD1 for D (5 bases). Trimming removed 0 bases from V and 1 base from J, with 10 bases in between. CDR1 is KGHSH, CDR2 LQKENI, per germline. The CDR3 spans 16 residues. The CDR3: CASSPPIDSAKNIQYF. The CDR3 DNA follows: TGTGCCAGCTCACCACCGATAGACAGTGCCAAAAACATTCAGTACTTC.

V and J are TRBV7-8 and TRBJ1-1, with D possibly matching TRBD1 (6 bases). V was clipped by 1 base and J by 6 bases, with 9 bases between them. Germline V CDR1 and CDR2: SGHVS, FQNEAQ. The CDR3 covers 13 residues. In DNA form, the CDR3 reads TGTGCCAGCAGCTTAGGGGGGCGAGCTGAAGCTTTCTTT. Protein sequence: CASSLGGRAEAFF.

The CDR3 loop reads CATSDFGSGGDNEQFF. DNA for the CDR3: TGTGCCACCAGTGATTTTGGGAGCGGGGGAGACAATGAGCAGTTCTTC. V gene TRBV24-1 combines with J gene TRBJ2-1, with TRBD2 identical over 8 bases. The trim removed 1 base at V and 5 bases at J, leaving 6 bases unmatched. The CDR3 has 16 residues. The germline V gene has CDR1 KGHDR and CDR2 SFDVKD.

The chain has TRBV7-9 and TRBJ2-2, with 15 positions matching TRBD2. Germline assignment: CDR1 SEHNR and CDR2 FQNEAQ (reference sequence). This CDR3 has 17 amino acids. Trimming took 8 bases from V and 1 from J; bases not matched to a gene: 5. The CDR3 reads CASLRTSGRVNTGELFF. The CDR3 DNA follows: TGTGCCAGCCTCCGGACTAGCGGGAGGGTGAACACCGGGGAGCTGTTTTTT.

The chain has TRBV9 and TRBJ2-7, with 10 bases identical to TRBD1. This CDR3 spans 14 amino acids. Germline trimming cut 4 bases from V and 3 bases from J; bases unmatched to any gene: 4. Per germline, CDR1 SGDLS and CDR2 YYNGEE. For the CDR3, the DNA is TGTGCCAGCAGCAGACAGGGGGCGGACTACGAGCAGTACTTC. This gives the protein CASSRQGADYEQYF.

V gene TRBV18 combines with J gene TRBJ2-1, with D possibly TRBD2 on 8 matching bases. The CDR3 is 15 amino acids. CDR1 is KGHSH and CDR2 is LQKENI in the germline V gene. V was clipped by 3 bases and J by 4 bases, with 13 bases between them. Written as DNA, the CDR3 is TGTGCCAGCTCACCTCGGGAGGGGGCTTACAATGAGCAGTTCTTC. Encoded protein: CASSPREGAYNEQFF.

This sequence joins TRBV11-3 and TRBJ2-1, with D tentatively TRBD1 (7 bases). The germline V and J ends were trimmed by 2 bases and 0 bases, with 17 bases remaining between them. Looked up from germline, CDR1 is SGHNT and CDR2 is YENEEA. There are 18 residues in the CDR3. The CDR3 sequence is CASSLYGGDSSSYNEQFF. Written as DNA, the CDR3 is TGTGCCAGCAGCTTATACGGAGGGGACAGTAGCTCCTACAATGAGCAGTTCTTC.

This clone was detected once. The J gene is TRBJ2-1, the V gene TRBV19; D not resolved. V was cut by 1 base and J by 8 bases, with 6 bases left in between. The CDR3 extends over 12 amino acids. CDR1 is LNHDA and CDR2 is SQIVND in the germline V gene (reference sequence). DNA of the CDR3: TGTGCCAGTAGTATAGGTGTCGATGAGCAGTTCTTC. Amino acid sequence: CASSIGVDEQFF.

The V and J genes are TRBV28 and TRBJ1-5; maybe TRBD1 (6 bases). Germline V lookup: CDR1 MDHEN, CDR2 SYDVKM. CDR3 size: 15 residues. Between the trimmed V and J ends, which lost 3 bases and 6 bases, there was a span of 15 bases. The CDR3 nucleotides read TGTGCCAGCAGTTTGGGGGGCGGGGGAGGTCAGCCCCAGCATTTT. It is translated as CASSLGGGGGQPQHF.

The rearrangement joins TRBV13 to TRBJ1-1; D is uncertain. The CDR3 has 12 amino acids. V was cut by 5 bases and J by 3 bases, with 7 bases left in between. Germline-derived CDR1 and CDR2 are PRHDT and FYEKMQ (reference sequence). CDR3 residues: CASSKQDTEAFF. In nucleotides, the CDR3 is TGTGCCAGCAGCAAACAAGACACTGAAGCTTTCTTT.

This clone appeared a single time. V usage is TRBV7-9 and J usage is TRBJ1-1; D is perhaps TRBD1 (5 bases). The V and J ends lost 2 bases and 2 bases respectively, with 9 bases between them. Germline V CDR1 and CDR2: SEHNR, FQNEAQ (reference sequence). This CDR3 contains 14 residues. The CDR3 DNA reads as TGTGCCAGCAGCTTACAAGGGGTCAACACTGAAGCTTTCTTT. Amino acids: CASSLQGVNTEAFF.

This rearrangement joins TRBV14 to TRBJ2-2, with 8 bases lining up with TRBD1. Germline V gene lookup returns CDR1 SGHDN and CDR2 FVKESK. This CDR3 comprises 19 residues. Trimming took 4 bases from V and 4 from J; bases not matched to a gene: 17. CDR3 sequence reads: CASSRNDDTGTGLTGELFF. CDR3 sequence (DNA): TGTGCCAGCAGCCGCAACGACGACACCGGGACAGGTCTCACCGGGGAGCTGTTTTTT.